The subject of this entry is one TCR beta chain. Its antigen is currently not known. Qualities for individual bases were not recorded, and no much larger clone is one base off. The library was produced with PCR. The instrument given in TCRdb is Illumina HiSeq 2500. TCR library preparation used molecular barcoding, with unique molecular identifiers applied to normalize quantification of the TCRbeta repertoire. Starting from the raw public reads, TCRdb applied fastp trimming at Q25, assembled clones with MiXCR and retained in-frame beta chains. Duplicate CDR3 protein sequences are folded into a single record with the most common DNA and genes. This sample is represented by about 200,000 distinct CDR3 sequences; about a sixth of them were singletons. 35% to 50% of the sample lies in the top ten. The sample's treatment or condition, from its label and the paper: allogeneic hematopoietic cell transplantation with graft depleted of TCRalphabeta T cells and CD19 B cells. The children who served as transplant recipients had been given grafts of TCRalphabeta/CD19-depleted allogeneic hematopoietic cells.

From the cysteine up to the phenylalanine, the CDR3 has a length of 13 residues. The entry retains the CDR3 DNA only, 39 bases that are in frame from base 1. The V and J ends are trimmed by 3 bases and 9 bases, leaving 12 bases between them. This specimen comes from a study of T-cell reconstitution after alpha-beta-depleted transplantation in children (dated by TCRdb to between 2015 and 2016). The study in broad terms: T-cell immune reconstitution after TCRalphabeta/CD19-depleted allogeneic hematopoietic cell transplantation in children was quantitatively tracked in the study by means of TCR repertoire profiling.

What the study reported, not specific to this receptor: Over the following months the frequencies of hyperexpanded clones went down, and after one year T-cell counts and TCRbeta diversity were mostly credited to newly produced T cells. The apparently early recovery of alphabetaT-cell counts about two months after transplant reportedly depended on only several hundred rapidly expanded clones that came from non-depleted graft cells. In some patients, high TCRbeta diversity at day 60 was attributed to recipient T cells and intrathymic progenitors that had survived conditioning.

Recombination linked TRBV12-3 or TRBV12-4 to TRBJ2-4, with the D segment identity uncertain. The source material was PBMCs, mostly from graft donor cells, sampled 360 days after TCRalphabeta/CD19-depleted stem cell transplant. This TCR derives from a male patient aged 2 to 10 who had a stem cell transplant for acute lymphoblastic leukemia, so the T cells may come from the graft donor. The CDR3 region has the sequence CASSLTEVSIQYF. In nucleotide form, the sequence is TGTGCCAGCAGTTTGACTGAAGTTAGCATTCAGTACTTC.